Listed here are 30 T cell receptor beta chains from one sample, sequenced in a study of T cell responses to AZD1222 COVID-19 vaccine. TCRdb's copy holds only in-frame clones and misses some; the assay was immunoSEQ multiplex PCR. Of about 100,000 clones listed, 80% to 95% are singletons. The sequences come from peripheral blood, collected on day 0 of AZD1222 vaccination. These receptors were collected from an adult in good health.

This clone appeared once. CDR3 sequence: CASSPVGPQHF. In DNA, the CDR3 is TGTGCCAGCAGCCCGGTCGGTCCCCAGCATTTT. V and J are TRBV28 and TRBJ1-5; D not certain. The length of the CDR3 is 11 residues. The germline V gene has CDR1 MDHEN and CDR2 SYDVKM. The ends were cut back, 6 bases at V and 10 bases at J, with 10 bases in the middle.

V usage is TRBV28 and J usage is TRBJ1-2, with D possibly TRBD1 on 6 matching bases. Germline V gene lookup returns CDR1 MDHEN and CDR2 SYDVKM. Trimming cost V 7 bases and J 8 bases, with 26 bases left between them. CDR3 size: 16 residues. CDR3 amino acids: CASTETPRGPDQGYTF. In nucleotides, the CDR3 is TGTGCCAGCACCGAAACCCCCCGGGGGCCGGATCAAGGCTACACCTTC.

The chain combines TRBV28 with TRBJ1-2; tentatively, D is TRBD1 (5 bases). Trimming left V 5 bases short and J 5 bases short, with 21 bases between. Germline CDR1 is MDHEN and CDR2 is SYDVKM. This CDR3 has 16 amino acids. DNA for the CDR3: TGTGCCAGCAGTACTCCCCGACAGACTCTAGGTTATGGCTACACCTTC. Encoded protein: CASSTPRQTLGYGYTF.

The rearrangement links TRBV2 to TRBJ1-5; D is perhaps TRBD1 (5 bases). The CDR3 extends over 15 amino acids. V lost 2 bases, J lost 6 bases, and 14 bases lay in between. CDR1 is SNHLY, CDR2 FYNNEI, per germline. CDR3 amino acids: CASSERQISIQPQHF. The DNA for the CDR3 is TGTGCCAGCAGTGAAAGACAGATATCAATTCAGCCCCAGCATTTT.

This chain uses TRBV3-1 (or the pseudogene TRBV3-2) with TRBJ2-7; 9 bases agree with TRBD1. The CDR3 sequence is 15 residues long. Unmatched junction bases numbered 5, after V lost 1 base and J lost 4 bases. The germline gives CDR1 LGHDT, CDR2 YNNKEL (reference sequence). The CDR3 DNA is TGTGCCAGCAGCCAAGGGGGACAGGGAATGTACGAGCAGTACTTC. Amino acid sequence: CASSQGGQGMYEQYF.

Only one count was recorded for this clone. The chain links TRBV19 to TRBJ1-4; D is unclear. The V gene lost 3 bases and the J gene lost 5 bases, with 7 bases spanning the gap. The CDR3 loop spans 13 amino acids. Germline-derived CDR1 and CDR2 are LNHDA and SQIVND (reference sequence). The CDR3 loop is CASSIALNEKLFF. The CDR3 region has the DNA TGTGCCAGTAGTATCGCTCTGAATGAAAAACTGTTTTTT.

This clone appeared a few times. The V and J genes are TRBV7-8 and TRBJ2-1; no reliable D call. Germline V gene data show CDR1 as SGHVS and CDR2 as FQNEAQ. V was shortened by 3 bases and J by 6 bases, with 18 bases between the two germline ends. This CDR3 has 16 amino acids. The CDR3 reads CASSFRPQTGANEQFF. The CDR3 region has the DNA TGTGCCAGCAGCTTTAGGCCTCAAACCGGCGCCAATGAGCAGTTCTTC.

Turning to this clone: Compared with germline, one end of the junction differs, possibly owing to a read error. The CDR3 DNA sequence: TGTGCTAGCAGCTTAGTCTCGCGGACAATCTCCTACAATGAGCAGTTCTTC. As protein: CASSLVSRTISYNEQFF. V gene TRBV7-7 combines with J gene TRBJ2-1; TRBD1 might be the D (5 bases). CDR1 and CDR2 (germline): SSHAT, FNYEAQ (reference sequence). This CDR3 comprises 17 residues.

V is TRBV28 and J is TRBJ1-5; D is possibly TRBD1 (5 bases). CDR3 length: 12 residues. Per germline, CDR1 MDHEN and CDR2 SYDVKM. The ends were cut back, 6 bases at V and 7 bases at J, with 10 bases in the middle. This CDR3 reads CASSIRGQPQHF. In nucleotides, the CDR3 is TGTGCCAGCAGCATCCGGGGGCAGCCCCAGCATTTT.

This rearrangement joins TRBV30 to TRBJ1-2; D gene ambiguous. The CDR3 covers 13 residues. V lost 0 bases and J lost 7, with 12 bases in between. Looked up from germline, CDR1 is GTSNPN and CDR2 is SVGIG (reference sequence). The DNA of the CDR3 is TGTGCCTGGAGTGTTCAGTTCCTACTTGGCTACACCTTC. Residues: CAWSVQFLLGYTF.

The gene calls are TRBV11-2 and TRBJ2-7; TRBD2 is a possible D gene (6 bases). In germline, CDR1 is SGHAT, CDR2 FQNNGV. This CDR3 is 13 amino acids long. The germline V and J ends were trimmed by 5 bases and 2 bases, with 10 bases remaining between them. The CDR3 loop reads CASSRGAPYEQYF. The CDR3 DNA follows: TGTGCCAGCAGCCGCGGGGCACCCTACGAGCAGTACTTC.

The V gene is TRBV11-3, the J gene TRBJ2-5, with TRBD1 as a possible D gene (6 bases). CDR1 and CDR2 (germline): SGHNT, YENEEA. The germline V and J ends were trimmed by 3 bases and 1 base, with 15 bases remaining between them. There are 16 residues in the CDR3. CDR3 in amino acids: CASSFGGDTSQETQYF. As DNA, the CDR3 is TGTGCCAGCAGCTTCGGTGGGGACACCTCCCAAGAGACCCAGTACTTC.

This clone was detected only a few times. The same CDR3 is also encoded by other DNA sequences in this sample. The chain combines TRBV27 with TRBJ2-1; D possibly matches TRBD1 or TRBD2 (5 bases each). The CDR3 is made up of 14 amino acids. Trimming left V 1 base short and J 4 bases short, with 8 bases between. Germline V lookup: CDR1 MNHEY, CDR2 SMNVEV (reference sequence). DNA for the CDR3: TGTGCCAGCAGTTTATACGGGGCTTACAATGAGCAGTTCTTC. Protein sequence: CASSLYGAYNEQFF.

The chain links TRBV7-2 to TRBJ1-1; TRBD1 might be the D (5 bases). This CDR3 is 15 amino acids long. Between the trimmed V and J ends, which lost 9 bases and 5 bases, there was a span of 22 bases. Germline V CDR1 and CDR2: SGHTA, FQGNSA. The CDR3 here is CASNSWGLSNTEAFF. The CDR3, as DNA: TGTGCCAGTAACTCCTGGGGCCTATCGAATACTGAAGCTTTCTTT.

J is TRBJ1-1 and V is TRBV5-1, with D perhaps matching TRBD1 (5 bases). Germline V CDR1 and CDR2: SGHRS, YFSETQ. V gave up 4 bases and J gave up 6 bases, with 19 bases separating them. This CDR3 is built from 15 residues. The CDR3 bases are TGCGCCAGCAGCCCCGACAGCGGACCACCATCTGAAGCTTTCTTT. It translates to CASSPDSGPPSEAFF.

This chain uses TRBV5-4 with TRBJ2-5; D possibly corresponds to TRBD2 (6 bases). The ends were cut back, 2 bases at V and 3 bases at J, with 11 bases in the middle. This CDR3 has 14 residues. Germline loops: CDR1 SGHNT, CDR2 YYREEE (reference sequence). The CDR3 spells CASSFSGSKETQYF. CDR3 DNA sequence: TGTGCCAGCAGCTTCTCCGGGAGTAAAGAGACCCAGTACTTC.

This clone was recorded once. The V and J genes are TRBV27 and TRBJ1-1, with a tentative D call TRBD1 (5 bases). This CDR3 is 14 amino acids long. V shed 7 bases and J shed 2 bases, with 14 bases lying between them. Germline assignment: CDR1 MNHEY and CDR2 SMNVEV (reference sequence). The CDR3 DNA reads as TGTGCCAGCAACCCCGGGGGGGGTAACACTGAAGCTTTCTTT. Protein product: CASNPGGGNTEAFF.

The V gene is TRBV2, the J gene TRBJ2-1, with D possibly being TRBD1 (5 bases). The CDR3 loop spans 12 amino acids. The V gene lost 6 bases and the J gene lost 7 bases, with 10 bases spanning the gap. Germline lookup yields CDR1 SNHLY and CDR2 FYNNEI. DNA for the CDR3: TGTGCCAGCAGGTTTCAGGGAAATGAGCAGTTCTTC. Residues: CASRFQGNEQFF.

The CDR3 loop is CASSPRDSSYEQYF. CDR3 DNA: TGTGCCAGCTCACCCCGGGACAGCTCCTACGAGCAGTACTTC. This chain connects TRBV18 to TRBJ2-7; 7 positions agree with TRBD1. The trim removed 3 bases at V and 0 bases at J, leaving 2 bases unmatched. This CDR3 contains 14 residues. From germline, CDR1 is KGHSH and CDR2 LQKENI.

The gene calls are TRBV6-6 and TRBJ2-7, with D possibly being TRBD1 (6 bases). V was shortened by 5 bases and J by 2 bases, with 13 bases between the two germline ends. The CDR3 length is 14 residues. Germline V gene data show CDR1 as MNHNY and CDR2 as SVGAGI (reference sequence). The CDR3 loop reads CASSRSQGAYEQYF. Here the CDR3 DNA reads TGTGCCAGCAGTCGATCACAGGGAGCCTACGAGCAGTACTTC.

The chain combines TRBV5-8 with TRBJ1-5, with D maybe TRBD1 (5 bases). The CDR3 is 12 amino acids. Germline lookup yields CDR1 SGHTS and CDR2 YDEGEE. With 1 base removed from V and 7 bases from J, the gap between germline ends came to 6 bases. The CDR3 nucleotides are TGTGCCAGCAGCTTGAGGGGACAGCCCCAGCATTTT. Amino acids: CASSLRGQPQHF.

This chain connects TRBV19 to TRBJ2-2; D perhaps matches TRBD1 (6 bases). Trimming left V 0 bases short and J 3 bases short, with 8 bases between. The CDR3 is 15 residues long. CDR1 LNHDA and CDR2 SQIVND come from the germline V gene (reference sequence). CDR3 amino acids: CASSIEDSYTGELFF. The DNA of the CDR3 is TGTGCCAGTAGTATAGAGGACAGTTACACCGGGGAGCTGTTTTTT.

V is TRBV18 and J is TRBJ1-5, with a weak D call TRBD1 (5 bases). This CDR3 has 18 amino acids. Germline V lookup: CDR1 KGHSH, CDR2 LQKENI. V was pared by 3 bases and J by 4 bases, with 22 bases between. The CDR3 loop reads CASSPWATGSNLNQPQHF. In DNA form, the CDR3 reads TGTGCCAGCTCACCTTGGGCAACAGGTTCTAACTTAAATCAGCCCCAGCATTTT.

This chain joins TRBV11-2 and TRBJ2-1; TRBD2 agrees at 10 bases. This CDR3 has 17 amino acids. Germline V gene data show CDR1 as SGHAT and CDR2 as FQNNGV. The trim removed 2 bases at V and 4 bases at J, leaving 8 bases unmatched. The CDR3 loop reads CASSLIPLAGDYNEQFF. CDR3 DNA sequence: TGTGCCAGCAGCTTAATCCCCCTAGCGGGAGATTACAATGAGCAGTTCTTC.

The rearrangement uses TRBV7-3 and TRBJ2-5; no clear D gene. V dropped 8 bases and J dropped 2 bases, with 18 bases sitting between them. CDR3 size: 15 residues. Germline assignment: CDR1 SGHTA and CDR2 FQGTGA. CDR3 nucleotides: TGTGCCAGCCCTACCCATCCGGAGCATCAAGAGACCCAGTACTTC. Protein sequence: CASPTHPEHQETQYF.

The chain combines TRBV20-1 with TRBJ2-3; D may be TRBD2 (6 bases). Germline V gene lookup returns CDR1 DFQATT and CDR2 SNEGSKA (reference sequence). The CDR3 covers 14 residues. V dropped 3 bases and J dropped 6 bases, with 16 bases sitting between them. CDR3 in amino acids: CSASTTAGSDTQYF. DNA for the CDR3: TGCAGTGCTAGTACGACGGCGGGGTCTGATACGCAGTATTTT.

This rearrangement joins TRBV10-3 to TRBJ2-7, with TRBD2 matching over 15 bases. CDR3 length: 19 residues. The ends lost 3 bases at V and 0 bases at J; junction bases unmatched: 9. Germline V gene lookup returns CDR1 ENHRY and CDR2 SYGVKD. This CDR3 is CAISDRTSGRVRSSYEQYF. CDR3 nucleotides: TGTGCCATCAGTGATAGGACTAGCGGGAGGGTCCGAAGCTCCTACGAGCAGTACTTC.

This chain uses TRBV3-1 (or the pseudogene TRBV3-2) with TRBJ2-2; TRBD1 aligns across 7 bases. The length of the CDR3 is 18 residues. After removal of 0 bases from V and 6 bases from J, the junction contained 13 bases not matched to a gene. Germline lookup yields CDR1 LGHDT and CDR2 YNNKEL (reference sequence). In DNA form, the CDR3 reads TGTGCCAGCAGCCAAGATAGGTGGTCCAGGGGGTACGCCGGGGAGCTGTTTTTT. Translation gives CASSQDRWSRGYAGELFF.

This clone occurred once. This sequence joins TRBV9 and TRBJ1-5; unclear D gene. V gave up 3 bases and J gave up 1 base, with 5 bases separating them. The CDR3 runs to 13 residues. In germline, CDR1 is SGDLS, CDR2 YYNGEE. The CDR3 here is CASSADSNQPQHF. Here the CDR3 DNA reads TGTGCCAGCAGCGCCGACAGCAATCAGCCCCAGCATTTT.

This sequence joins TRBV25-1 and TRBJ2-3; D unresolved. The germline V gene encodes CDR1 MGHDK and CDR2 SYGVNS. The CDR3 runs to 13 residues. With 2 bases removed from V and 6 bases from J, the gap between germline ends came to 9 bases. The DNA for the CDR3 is TGTGCCAGCAGTGAAAAGGTGGTGGATACGCAGTATTTT. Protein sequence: CASSEKVVDTQYF.